The source of this T cell receptor (beta chain) is a study of T cell repertoires in cytomegalovirus infection. Trimming shortened V by 3 bases and J by 4 bases, and 10 bases separated the two germline ends. From germline, CDR1 is MDHEN and CDR2 SYDVKM. The CDR3 extends over 14 amino acids. TCRdb analysed the reads with MiXCR anew, one entry per CDR3 protein. This sample has roughly 500,000 distinct CDR3 sequences, with over 9% found just once. V usage is TRBV28 and J usage is TRBJ1-5, with no clear D. The sequencing input was PBMCs. This clonotype originated in a human donor in good health (CMV status not recorded). Some clones in this sample may be carry-over from other donors' samples. The CDR3 loop reads CASSFLQRNQPQHF. In DNA, the CDR3 is TGTGCCAGCAGTTTTCTACAGAGAAATCAGCCCCAGCATTTT.